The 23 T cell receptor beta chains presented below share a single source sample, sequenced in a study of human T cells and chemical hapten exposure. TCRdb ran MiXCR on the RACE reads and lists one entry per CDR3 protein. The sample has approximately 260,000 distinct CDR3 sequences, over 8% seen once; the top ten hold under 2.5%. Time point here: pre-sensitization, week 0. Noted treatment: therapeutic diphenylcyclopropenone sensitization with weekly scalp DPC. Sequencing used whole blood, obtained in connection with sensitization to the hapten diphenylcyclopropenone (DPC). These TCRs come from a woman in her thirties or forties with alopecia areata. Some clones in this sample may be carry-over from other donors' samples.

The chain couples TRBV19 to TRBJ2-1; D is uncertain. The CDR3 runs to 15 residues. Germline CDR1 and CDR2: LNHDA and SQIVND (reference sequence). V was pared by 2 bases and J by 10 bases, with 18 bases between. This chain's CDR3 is CASSINYVRLNEQFF. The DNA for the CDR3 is TGTGCCAGTAGTATAAACTATGTTCGGTTGAACGAGCAGTTCTTC.

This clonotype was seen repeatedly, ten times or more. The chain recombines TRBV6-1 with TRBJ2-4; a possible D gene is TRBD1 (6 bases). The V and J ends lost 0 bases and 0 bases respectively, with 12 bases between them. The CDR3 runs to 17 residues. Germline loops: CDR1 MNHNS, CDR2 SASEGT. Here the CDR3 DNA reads TGTGCCAGCAGTGAAGCATCCACAGGGTTAGCCAAAAACATTCAGTACTTC. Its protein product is CASSEASTGLAKNIQYF.

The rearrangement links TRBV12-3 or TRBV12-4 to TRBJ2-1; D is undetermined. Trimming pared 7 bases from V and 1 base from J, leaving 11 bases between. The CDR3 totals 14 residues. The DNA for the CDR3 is TGTGCCAGCACACCCAAGGAGTCCTACAATGAGCAGTTCTTC. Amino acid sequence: CASTPKESYNEQFF.

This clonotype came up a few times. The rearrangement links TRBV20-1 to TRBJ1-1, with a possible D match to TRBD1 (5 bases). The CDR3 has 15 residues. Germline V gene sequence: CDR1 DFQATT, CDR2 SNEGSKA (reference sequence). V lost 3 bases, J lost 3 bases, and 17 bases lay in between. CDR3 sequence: CSASRRPGYDTEAFF. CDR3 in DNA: TGCAGTGCTAGCCGCCGTCCAGGGTACGACACTGAAGCTTTCTTT.

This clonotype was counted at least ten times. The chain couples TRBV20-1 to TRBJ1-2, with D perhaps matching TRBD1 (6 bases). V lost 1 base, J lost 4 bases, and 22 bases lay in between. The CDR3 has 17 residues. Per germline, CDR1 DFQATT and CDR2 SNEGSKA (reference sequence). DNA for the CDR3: TGCAGTGCTAGAGGGGGGCAGGGTCCCGTTGCCCTCTATGGCTACACCTTC. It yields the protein CSARGGQGPVALYGYTF.

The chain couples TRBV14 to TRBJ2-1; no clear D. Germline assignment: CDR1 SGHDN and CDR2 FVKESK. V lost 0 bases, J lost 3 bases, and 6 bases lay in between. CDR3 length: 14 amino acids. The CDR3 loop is CASSQDSGYNEQFF. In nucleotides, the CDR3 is TGTGCCAGCAGCCAAGATTCGGGCTACAATGAGCAGTTCTTC.

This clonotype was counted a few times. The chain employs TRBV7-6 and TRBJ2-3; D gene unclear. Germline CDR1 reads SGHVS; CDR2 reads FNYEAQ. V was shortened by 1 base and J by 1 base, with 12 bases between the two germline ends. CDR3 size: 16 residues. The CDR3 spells CASSLGFGLRTDTQYF. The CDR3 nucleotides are TGTGCCAGCAGCTTAGGGTTCGGGCTCCGCACAGATACGCAGTATTTT.

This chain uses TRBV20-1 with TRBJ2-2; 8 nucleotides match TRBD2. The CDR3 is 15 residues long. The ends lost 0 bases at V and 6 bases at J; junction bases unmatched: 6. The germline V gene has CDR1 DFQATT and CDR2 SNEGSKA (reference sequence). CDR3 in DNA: TGCAGTGCTAGAGATCCCAGCGGGAGATCCGGGGAGCTGTTTTTT. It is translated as CSARDPSGRSGELFF.

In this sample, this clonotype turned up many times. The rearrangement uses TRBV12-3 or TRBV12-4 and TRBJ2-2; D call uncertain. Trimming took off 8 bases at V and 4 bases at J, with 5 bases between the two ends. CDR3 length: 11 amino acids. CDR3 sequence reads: CASFITGELFF. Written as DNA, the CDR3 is TGTGCCAGCTTTATCACCGGGGAGCTGTTTTTT.

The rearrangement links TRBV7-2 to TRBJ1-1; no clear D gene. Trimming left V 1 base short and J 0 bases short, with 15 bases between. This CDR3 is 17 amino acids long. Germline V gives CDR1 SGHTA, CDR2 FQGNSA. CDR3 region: CASSLVQGGRMNTEAFF. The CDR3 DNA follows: TGTGCCAGCAGCTTAGTTCAAGGAGGACGGATGAACACTGAAGCTTTCTTT.

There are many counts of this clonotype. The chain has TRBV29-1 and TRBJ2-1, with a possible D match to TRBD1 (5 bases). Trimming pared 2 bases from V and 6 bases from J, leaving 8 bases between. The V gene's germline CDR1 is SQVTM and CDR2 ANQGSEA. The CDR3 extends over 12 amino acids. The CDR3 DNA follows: TGCAGCGTTGAAAGGGGCCCCAATGAGCAGTTCTTC. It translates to CSVERGPNEQFF.

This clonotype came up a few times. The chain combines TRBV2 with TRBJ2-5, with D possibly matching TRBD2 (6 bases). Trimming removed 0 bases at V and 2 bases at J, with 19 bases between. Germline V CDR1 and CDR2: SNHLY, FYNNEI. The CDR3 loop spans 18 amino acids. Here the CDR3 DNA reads TGTGCCAGCAGTGAAGCGTCTCTTGTCGGGGGTAGACAAGAGACCCAGTACTTC. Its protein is CASSEASLVGGRQETQYF.

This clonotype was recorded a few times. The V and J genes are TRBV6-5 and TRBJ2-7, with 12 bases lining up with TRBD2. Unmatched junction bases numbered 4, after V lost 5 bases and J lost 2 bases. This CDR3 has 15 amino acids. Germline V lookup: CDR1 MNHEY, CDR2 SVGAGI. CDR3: CASSDTSGGTYEQYF. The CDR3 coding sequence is TGTGCCAGCAGTGACACTAGCGGGGGGACCTACGAGCAGTACTTC.

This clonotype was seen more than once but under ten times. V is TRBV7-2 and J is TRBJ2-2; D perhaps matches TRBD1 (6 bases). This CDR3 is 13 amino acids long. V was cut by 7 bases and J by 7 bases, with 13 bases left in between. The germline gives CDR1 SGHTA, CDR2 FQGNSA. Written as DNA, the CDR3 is TGTGCCAGCACCCTCAACAGGGACGGGGAGCTGTTTTTT. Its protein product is CASTLNRDGELFF.

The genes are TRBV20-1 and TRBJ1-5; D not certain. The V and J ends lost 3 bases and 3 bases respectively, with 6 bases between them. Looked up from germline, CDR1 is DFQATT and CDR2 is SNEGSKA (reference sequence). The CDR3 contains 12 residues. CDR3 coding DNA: TGCAGTGCTAGGATGGTCAATCAGCCCCAGCATTTT. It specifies CSARMVNQPQHF.

The CDR3 loop reads CASSVTGTAFYEQYF. The CDR3 DNA sequence: TGCGCCAGCAGCGTGACCGGGACAGCCTTCTACGAGCAGTACTTC. The chain links TRBV5-1 to TRBJ2-7; TRBD1 matches at 7 bases. The CDR3 length is 15 residues. V shed 4 bases, J shed 3 bases, and the junction held 10 bases outside the gene matches. Germline V gives CDR1 SGHRS, CDR2 YFSETQ. The whole variable domain, filled in from reference TRBV5-1 and TRBJ2-7, reads KAGVTQTPRYLIKTRGQQVTLSCSPISGHRSVSWYQQTPGQGLQFLFEYFSETQRNKGNFPGRFSGRQFSNSRSEMNVSTLELGDSALYLCASSVTGTAFYEQYFGPGTRLTVT.

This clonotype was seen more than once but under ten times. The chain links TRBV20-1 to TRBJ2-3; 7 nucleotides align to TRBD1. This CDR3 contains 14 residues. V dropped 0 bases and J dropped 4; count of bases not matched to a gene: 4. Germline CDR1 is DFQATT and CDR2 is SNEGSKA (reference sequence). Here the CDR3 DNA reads TGCAGTGCTAGAGAGTTAGACAGGGCAGATACGCAGTATTTT. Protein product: CSARELDRADTQYF.

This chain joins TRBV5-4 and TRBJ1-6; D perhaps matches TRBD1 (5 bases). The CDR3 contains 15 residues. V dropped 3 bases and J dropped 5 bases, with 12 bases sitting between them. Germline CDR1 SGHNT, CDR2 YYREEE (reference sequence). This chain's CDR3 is CASSSSRGHNSPLHF. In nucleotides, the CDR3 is TGTGCCAGCAGCTCCTCCCGGGGACATAATTCACCCCTCCACTTT.

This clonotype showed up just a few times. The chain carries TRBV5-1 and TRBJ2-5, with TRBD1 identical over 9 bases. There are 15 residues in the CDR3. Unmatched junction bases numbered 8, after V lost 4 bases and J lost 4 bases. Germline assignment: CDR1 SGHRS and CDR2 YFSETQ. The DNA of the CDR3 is TGCGCCAGCAGCCGGACAGGGGACCCCGTAGAGACCCAGTACTTC. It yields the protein CASSRTGDPVETQYF. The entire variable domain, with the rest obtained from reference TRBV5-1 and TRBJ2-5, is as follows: KAGVTQTPRYLIKTRGQQVTLSCSPISGHRSVSWYQQTPGQGLQFLFEYFSETQRNKGNFPGRFSGRQFSNSRSEMNVSTLELGDSALYLCASSRTGDPVETQYFGPGTRLLVL.

Written as DNA, the CDR3 is TGTGCCAGCAGTTATATATGGGGGTCCCGAGGTTCGGACAATGAGCAGTTCTTC. It translates to CASSYIWGSRGSDNEQFF. The J gene is TRBJ2-1, the V gene TRBV28; D could derive from TRBD1 or TRBD2 (5 bases each). V was pared by 4 bases and J by 5 bases, with 24 bases between. The CDR3 runs to 18 residues. CDR1 MDHEN and CDR2 SYDVKM come from the germline V gene.

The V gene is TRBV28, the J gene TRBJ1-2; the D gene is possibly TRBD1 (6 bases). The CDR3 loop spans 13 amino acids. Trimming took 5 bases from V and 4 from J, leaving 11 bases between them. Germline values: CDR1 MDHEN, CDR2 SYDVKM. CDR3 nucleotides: TGTGCCAGCAGTGGGGGCCTGAGCTATGGCTACACCTTC. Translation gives CASSGGLSYGYTF.

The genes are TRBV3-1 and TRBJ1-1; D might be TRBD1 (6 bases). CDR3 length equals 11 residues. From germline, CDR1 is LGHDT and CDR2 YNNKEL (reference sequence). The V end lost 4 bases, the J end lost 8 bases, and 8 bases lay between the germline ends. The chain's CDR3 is CASSPGQEAFF. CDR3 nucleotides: TGTGCCAGCAGCCCCGGACAGGAAGCTTTCTTT.

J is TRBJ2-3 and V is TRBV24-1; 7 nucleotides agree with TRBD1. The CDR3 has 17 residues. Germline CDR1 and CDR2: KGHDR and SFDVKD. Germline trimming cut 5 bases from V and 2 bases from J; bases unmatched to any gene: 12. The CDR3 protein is CATSGYPGQSLTDTQYF. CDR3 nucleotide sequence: TGTGCCACCAGTGGTTATCCGGGACAGAGCCTCACAGATACGCAGTATTTT.